This T cell receptor (beta chain) was recovered during a study of T cell responses to AZD1222 COVID-19 vaccine (dated by TCRdb to about 2021). Regarding the complete study: Because spike-specific TCR depth and breadth did not differ between the two schedules, AZD1222 recipients who got a second dose at roughly 4 weeks were pooled with those who got a second dose at roughly 12 weeks. A total of about 230 trial participants underwent TCR sequencing, of whom about 210 received two doses of AZD1222 and approximately 25 received two doses of the MenACWY control vaccine. Trial participants were enrolled into age subgroups of 18-55, 56-69 and 70-plus years, which contained approximately 150, 28 and 58 TCR-sequenced participants, respectively. What the work shows at the level of the full study, not this receptor alone: A significant rise in spike-specific TCR breadth and depth was observed after two AZD1222 doses relative to day 0 and relative to MenACWY recipients. Epitopes outside the regions mutated in the B.1.351 and B.1.1.7 variants were reportedly recognized by nearly half of the unique spike-specific TCRs. The 56-69-year group was small, and its depth increase did not reach significance, likely because of low power. Conclusions about previously exposed vaccinees are limited because only six or seven AZD1222 recipients were SARS-CoV-2 seropositive at baseline. Most participants were white British and females outnumbered males, and the authors suggested that clonal diversity may have been underestimated. Vaccine-associated CD4 TCRs spanned the whole spike protein, with dominant responses in regions 160-218 and 743-854. Because no day 14 peak-response samples were available, the repertoires could be characterized only after the peak T cell response.

Comments on this clone: Its target antigen remains unknown. One base away there is no much larger clone; base qualities are not given. This specimen includes other DNA sequences encoding the same CDR3.

What the time point label conveys for this sample: baseline before first vaccination. The vaccinee samples were drawn from two UK trials, COV001 and COV002, one of which was a single-blind randomized controlled phase 2/3 trial testing AZD1222 (ChAdOx1 nCoV-19) in healthy adults. For TCRbeta chain sequencing, PBMC samples from trial participants were taken at day 0 and at day 28 after the second dose. The CDR3 regions of human TCRbeta chains were subjected to immunosequencing. As for the authors' bioinformatics: Repertoire TCRs were matched against a reference library of SARS-CoV-2-specific TCRs generated with the MIRA antigen-specificity platform. Breadth was defined as the fraction of unique TCRs that were SARS-CoV-2-associated. Depth was defined as the fraction of total T cells that were SARS-CoV-2-associated. Using the MIRA data, each spike-specific TCR was assigned both to the spike region to which the TCR was reactive and to a CD4 or CD8 class. Log10-transformed breadth and depth values were compared by one-way ANOVA with Sidak's multiple comparisons tests. TCRdb retrieved this table from immuneACCESS and kept in-frame rearrangements only. Not all clones are present; in checked studies, unresolved V genes account for under half, and no reason is known for the remainder. From that table come the V and J calls and clone size; the DNA was used to work out D and trimming. The sample table contains about 100,000 clones; only one count was recorded for roughly 89% of them. Less than 20% of the sample is taken by the ten largest.

CDR1 and CDR2 are drawn from the germline V gene: MNHEY, SVGAGI. Spanning cysteine to phenylalanine, the CDR3 consists of 12 amino acids. Only the CDR3 region is kept as DNA, spanning 36 bases read in frame from base 1. The V end loses 0 bases and the J end loses 3 bases, and a stretch of 3 bases separates them. The clonotype originates from an adult in good health. This receptor chain uses TRBV6-5 and TRBJ2-7; the D gene cannot be named for sure. Sequenced material: peripheral blood, taken on day 0 of AZD1222 vaccination. The DNA sequence is given as TGTGCCAGCAGTTACTCTATCTACGAGCAGTACTTC. This sequence encodes CASSYSIYEQYF.